Each of the 19 T cell receptor beta chains below was sequenced from the same sample in a study of T cell repertoires in cytomegalovirus infection. TCRdb re-analysed the reads in MiXCR, keeping a single row per CDR3 protein. The sample contains some 320,000 distinct CDR3 sequences, more than 8% of which appear only once. The specimen was PBMCs. Receptors were obtained from a human donor in good health (CMV status not recorded). Some clones in this sample may be carry-over from other donors' samples.

This clonotype was seen at least ten times. The chain links TRBV7-9 to TRBJ2-1; D is uncertain. CDR1 and CDR2 (germline): SEHNR, FQNEAQ (reference sequence). This CDR3 has 12 amino acids. Trimming took 6 bases from V and 5 from J, leaving 8 bases between them. The CDR3 region has the DNA TGTGCCAGCAGTTCGACTGACAATGAGCAGTTCTTC. Its translation is CASSSTDNEQFF. Full variable domain (rest looked up from reference TRBV7-9 and TRBJ2-1): DTGVSQNPRHKITKRGQNVTFRCDPISEHNRLYWYRQTLGQGPEFLTYFQNEAQLEKSRLLSDRFSAERPKGSFSTLEIQRTEQGDSAMYLCASSSTDNEQFFGPGTRLTVL.

Ten or more counts support this clonotype. The genes are TRBV7-2 and TRBJ2-3; 11 bases are a match to TRBD2. The CDR3 has 16 amino acids. The germline V gene has CDR1 SGHTA and CDR2 FQGNSA. The V segment lost 3 bases and the J segment 6 bases; nucleotides outside the gene matches: 8. CDR3 coding DNA: TGTGCCAGCAGCTTGGGTAGCGGGGGGGCGGGGGATACGCAGTATTTT. Its translation is CASSLGSGGAGDTQYF.

The V gene is TRBV5-5, the J gene TRBJ2-2; D is ambiguous. The germline V gene has CDR1 SGHKS and CDR2 YYEKEE (reference sequence). V dropped 0 bases and J dropped 0 bases, with 12 bases sitting between them. CDR3 size: 17 residues. CDR3 in DNA: TGTGCCAGCAGCTTGGGGACCGCCGATTCGAACACCGGGGAGCTGTTTTTT. Translated: CASSLGTADSNTGELFF.

The chain couples TRBV9 to TRBJ1-1, with a possible D match to TRBD1 (5 bases). CDR1 is SGDLS and CDR2 is YYNGEE in the germline V gene. This CDR3 spans 14 amino acids. V lost 0 bases and J lost 2, with 8 bases in between. As DNA, the CDR3 is TGTGCCAGCAGCGTAGGAGGGGCCAACACTGAAGCTTTCTTT. This codes for CASSVGGANTEAFF.

This clonotype was recorded at least ten times. CDR3 nucleotide sequence: TGTGCCAGCACCTGGACTAGCGGGAGACGCTCCAATGAGCAGTTCTTC. Residues: CASTWTSGRRSNEQFF. V is TRBV6-2 or TRBV6-3 and J is TRBJ2-1; 13 nucleotides align to TRBD2. The germline gives CDR1 MNHEY, CDR2 SVGEGT. Trimming at V came to 7 bases and at J to 6 bases, leaving 9 bases not matched to a gene. This CDR3 has 16 amino acids.

The chain recombines TRBV25-1 with TRBJ2-2, with 7 bases that match TRBD2. V lost 2 bases to trimming and J lost 6 bases; unmatched junction nucleotides: 15. CDR3 size: 18 residues. Germline V gene sequence: CDR1 MGHDK, CDR2 SYGVNS. The chain's CDR3 is CASSETPALAGAPGELFF. CDR3 DNA sequence: TGTGCCAGCAGTGAAACCCCTGCTCTGGCGGGAGCGCCCGGGGAGCTGTTTTTT.

This clonotype came up many times. The V gene is TRBV7-8, the J gene TRBJ2-4; D gene ambiguous. Germline assignment: CDR1 SGHVS and CDR2 FQNEAQ. The CDR3 consists of 14 residues. Between the trimmed V and J ends, which lost 5 bases and 8 bases, there was a span of 16 bases. CDR3 in amino acids: CASSQFADFHIQYF. The CDR3 bases are TGTGCCAGCAGCCAATTCGCGGATTTTCACATTCAGTACTTC.

There are many counts of this clonotype. The gene calls are TRBV7-2 and TRBJ2-4; the D call may be TRBD1 or TRBD2 (5 bases each). This CDR3 region has 13 residues. Germline CDR1 is SGHTA and CDR2 is FQGNSA. V dropped 2 bases and J dropped 8 bases, with 10 bases sitting between them. CDR3 loop: CASSLPGRDIQYF. The CDR3 coding sequence is TGTGCCAGCAGCTTACCAGGGCGGGACATTCAGTACTTC.

In this sample, this clonotype turned up many times. J is TRBJ2-1 and V is TRBV28; 7 bases are shared with TRBD1. The CDR3 totals 14 residues. CDR1 and CDR2 (germline): MDHEN, SYDVKM. With V trimmed by 8 bases and J by 7 bases, 11 bases remained unmatched. The CDR3 region is CASREGAQRNEQFF. As DNA, the CDR3 is TGTGCCAGCCGCGAGGGGGCGCAGAGAAATGAGCAGTTCTTC.

The gene calls are TRBV20-1 and TRBJ1-1; maybe TRBD1 (5 bases). The CDR3 runs to 13 residues. The germline V and J ends were trimmed by 5 bases and 5 bases, with 15 bases remaining between them. In germline, CDR1 is DFQATT, CDR2 SNEGSKA (reference sequence). Here the CDR3 reads CSAGGWGKTEAFF. The CDR3 DNA sequence: TGCAGTGCTGGGGGGTGGGGTAAAACTGAAGCTTTCTTT.

DNA for the CDR3: TGTGCCAGCAGCTTCTCCCCAAACCTCAGGGGGCGAGGCTACACCTTC. Translation: CASSFSPNLRGRGYTF. The V and J genes are TRBV7-9 and TRBJ1-2; the match to TRBD1 covers 8 bases. With 3 bases clipped from V and 8 bases from J, the junction kept 14 bases outside the gene matches. CDR1 is SEHNR and CDR2 is FQNEAQ in the germline V gene (reference sequence). This CDR3 is built from 16 residues.

The chain has TRBV10-3 and TRBJ2-5, with 7 bases aligning to TRBD1. V trimming: 7 bases; J trimming: 2 bases; junction bases outside the gene matches: 4. Germline V CDR1 and CDR2: ENHRY, SYGVKD. There are 13 residues in the CDR3. In DNA, the CDR3 is TGTGCCATCAAACCGGGACAGCAAGAGACCCAGTACTTC. Translated, it gives CAIKPGQQETQYF.

This clonotype was counted a few times. The chain joins TRBV4-3 to TRBJ1-1; unclear D gene. Germline assignment: CDR1 LGHNA and CDR2 YSLEER. This CDR3 contains 15 residues. V lost 2 bases, J lost 0 bases, and 10 bases lay in between. CDR3 coding DNA: TGCGCCAGCAGCCAAAAACTGATAATGAACACTGAAGCTTTCTTT. The encoded protein is CASSQKLIMNTEAFF.

Ten or more counts support this clonotype. The chain couples TRBV7-2 to TRBJ2-2; D gene uncertain. V was shortened by 5 bases and J by 5 bases, with 12 bases between the two germline ends. The CDR3 is 14 residues long. Germline V lookup: CDR1 SGHTA, CDR2 FQGNSA. The CDR3 nucleotides read TGTGCCAGCAGCCCCCAGGATAGGACCGGGGAGCTGTTTTTT. Residues: CASSPQDRTGELFF.

This clonotype came up many times. The rearrangement uses TRBV12-3 or TRBV12-4 and TRBJ1-2, with D possibly TRBD1 on 5 matching bases. This CDR3 comprises 14 residues. Between the trimmed V and J ends, which lost 3 bases and 4 bases, there was a span of 12 bases. CDR3 loop: CASSLNRHSYGYTF. The CDR3 DNA reads as TGTGCCAGCAGTTTGAACAGGCACAGCTATGGCTACACCTTC.

This sequence joins TRBV3-1 and TRBJ1-6, with 10 nucleotides matching TRBD1. Trimming took 4 bases from V and 10 from J; bases not matched to a gene: 4. Looked up from germline, CDR1 is LGHDT and CDR2 is YNNKEL (reference sequence). CDR3 length equals 14 residues. The CDR3 sequence: CASSRGTGESPLHF. The CDR3 DNA is TGTGCCAGCAGCCGTGGGACAGGGGAATCACCCCTCCACTTT.

This clonotype appeared many times. The chain joins TRBV7-2 to TRBJ1-1; D unclear. Per the germline V gene, CDR1 is SGHTA and CDR2 is FQGNSA. The CDR3 runs 15 residues. Deletions cut 4 bases from V and 1 base from J, with 13 bases between. CDR3 DNA sequence: TGTGCCAGCAGCTGGTACCTGGAGTGGAACACTGAAGCTTTCTTT. Its translation: CASSWYLEWNTEAFF. The complete variable domain, with remaining parts taken from reference TRBV7-2 and TRBJ1-1, reads GAGVSQSPSNKVTEKGKDVELRCDPISGHTALYWYRQSLGQGLEFLIYFQGNSAPDKSGLPSDRFSAERTGGSVSTLTIQRTQQEDSAVYLCASSWYLEWNTEAFFGQGTRLTVV.

This clonotype was seen many times. The chain links TRBV7-8 to TRBJ2-7; D is perhaps TRBD2 (6 bases). This CDR3 is built from 14 residues. V was cut by 5 bases and J by 0 bases, with 11 bases left in between. Germline loops: CDR1 SGHVS, CDR2 FQNEAQ. CDR3 nucleotides: TGTGCCAGCAGCCAAGACGGGGGCTCCTACGAGCAGTACTTC. The encoded protein is CASSQDGGSYEQYF.

This clonotype has only a few counts. The chain has TRBV4-2 and TRBJ2-4; 7 bases are shared with TRBD2. The CDR3 totals 17 residues. Trimming at V came to 0 bases and at J to 1 base, leaving 6 bases not matched to a gene. CDR1 is LGHNA, CDR2 YNFKEQ, per germline. The CDR3 protein is CASSQDTLAAAKNIQYF. The CDR3 region has the DNA TGTGCCAGCAGCCAAGATACTCTAGCGGCTGCCAAAAACATTCAGTACTTC.